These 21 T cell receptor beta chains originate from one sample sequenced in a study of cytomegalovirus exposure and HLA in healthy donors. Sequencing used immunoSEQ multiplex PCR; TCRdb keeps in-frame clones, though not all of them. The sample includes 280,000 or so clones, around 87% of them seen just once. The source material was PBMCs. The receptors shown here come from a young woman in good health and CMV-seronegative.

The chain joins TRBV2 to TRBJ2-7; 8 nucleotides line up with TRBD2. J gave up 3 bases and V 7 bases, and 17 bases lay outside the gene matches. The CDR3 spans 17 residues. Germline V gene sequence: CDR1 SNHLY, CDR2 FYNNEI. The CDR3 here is CASTEDISGLVIYEQYF. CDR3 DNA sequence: TGTGCCAGCACCGAGGATATTTCGGGACTAGTAATCTACGAGCAGTACTTC.

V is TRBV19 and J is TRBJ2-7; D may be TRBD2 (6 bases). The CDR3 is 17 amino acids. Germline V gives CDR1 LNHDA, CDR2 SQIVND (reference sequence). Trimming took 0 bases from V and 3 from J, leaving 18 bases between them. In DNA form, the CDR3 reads TGTGCCAGTAGTATAGATCGTTTCGGAGGGATCGGCTACGAGCAGTACTTC. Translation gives CASSIDRFGGIGYEQYF.

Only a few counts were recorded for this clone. The chain's CDR3 is CASSLDQGDGYTF. In DNA form, the CDR3 reads TGCGCCAGCAGCCTGGACCAGGGGGATGGCTACACCTTC. V gene TRBV4-1 combines with J gene TRBJ1-2, with TRBD1 matching 7 bases. In germline, CDR1 is MGHRA, CDR2 YSYEKL. This CDR3 is built from 13 residues. Losses at the gene ends were 4 bases for V and 6 bases for J; bases not matched to a gene: 5.

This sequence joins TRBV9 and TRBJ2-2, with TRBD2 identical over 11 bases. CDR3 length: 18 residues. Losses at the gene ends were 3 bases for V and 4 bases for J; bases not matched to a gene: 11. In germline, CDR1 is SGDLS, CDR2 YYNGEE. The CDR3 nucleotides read TGTGCCAGCAGCGCGGACCCGGTAGCGGGAGGGCGCACCGGGGAGCTGTTTTTT. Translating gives CASSADPVAGGRTGELFF.

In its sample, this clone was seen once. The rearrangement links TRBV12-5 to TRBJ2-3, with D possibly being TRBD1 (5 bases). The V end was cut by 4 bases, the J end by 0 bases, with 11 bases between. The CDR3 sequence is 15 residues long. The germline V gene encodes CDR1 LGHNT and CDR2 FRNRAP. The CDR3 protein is CASGYGQGSTDTQYF. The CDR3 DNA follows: TGTGCTAGTGGTTATGGTCAGGGAAGCACAGATACGCAGTATTTT.

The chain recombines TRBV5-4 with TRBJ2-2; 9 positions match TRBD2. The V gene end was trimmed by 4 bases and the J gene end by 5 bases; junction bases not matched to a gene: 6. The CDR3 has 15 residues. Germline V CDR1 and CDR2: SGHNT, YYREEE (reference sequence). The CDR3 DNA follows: TGTGCCAGCAGCCCTACTAGCGGGCGGACCGGGGAGCTGTTTTTT. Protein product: CASSPTSGRTGELFF. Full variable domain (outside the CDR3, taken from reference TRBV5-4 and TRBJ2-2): ETGVTQSPTHLIKTRGQQVTLRCSSQSGHNTVSWYQQALGQGPQFIFQYYREEENGRGNFPPRFSGLQFPNYSSELNVNALELDDSALYLCASSPTSGRTGELFFGEGSRLTVL.

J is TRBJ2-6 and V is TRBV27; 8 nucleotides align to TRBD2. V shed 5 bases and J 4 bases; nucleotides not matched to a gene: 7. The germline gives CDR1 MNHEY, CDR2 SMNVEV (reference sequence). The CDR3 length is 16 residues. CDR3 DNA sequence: TGTGCCAGCAGTCCGGAACGACTAGCGGGGGCCAACGTCCTGACTTTC. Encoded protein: CASSPERLAGANVLTF.

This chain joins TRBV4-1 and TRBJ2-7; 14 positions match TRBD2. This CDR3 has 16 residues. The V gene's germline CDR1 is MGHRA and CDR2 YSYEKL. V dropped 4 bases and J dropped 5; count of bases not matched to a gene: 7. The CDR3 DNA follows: TGCGCCAGCAGCCGAGGACAGGGACTAGCGGGAGACGAGCAGTACTTC. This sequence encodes CASSRGQGLAGDEQYF.

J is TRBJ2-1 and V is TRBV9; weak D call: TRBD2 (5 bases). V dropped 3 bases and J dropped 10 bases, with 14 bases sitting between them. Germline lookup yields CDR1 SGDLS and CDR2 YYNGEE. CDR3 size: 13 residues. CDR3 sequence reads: CASSAMILGEQFF. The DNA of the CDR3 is TGTGCCAGCAGCGCTATGATACTAGGGGAGCAGTTCTTC.

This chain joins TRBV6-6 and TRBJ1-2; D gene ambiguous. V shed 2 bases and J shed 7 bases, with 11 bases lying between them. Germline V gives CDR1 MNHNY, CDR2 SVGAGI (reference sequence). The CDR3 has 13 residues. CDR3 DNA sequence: TGTGCCAGCAGTTACCGGCAGGCAACTGGCTACACCTTC. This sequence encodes CASSYRQATGYTF.

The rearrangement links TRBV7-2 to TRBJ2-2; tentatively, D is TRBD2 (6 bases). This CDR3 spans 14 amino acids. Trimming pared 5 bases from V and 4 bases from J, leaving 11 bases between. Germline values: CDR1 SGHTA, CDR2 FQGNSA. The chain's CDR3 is CASSLSGGTGELFF. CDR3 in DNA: TGTGCCAGCAGCCTTAGCGGTGGCACCGGGGAGCTGTTTTTT.

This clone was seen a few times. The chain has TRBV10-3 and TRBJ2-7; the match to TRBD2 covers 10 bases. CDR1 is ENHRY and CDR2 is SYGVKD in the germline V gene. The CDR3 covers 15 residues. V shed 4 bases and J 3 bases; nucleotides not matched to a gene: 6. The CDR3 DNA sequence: TGTGCCATCAGTGCGGGGCTAGCGGGAGTCTACGAGCAGTACTTC. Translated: CAISAGLAGVYEQYF.

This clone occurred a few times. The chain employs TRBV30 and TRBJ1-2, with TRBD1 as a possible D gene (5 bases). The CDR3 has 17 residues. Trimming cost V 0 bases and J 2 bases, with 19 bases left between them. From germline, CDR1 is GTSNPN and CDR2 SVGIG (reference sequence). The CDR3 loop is CAWSVAIGPGGNYGYTF. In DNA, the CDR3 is TGTGCCTGGAGTGTAGCGATCGGTCCGGGGGGAAACTATGGCTACACCTTC.

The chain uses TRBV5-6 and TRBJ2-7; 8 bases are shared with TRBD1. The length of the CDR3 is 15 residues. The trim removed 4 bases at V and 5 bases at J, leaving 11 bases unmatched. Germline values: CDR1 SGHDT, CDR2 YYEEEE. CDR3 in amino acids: CASSPEDRVGDEQYF. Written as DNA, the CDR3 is TGTGCCAGCAGCCCTGAGGACAGGGTAGGGGACGAGCAGTACTTC.

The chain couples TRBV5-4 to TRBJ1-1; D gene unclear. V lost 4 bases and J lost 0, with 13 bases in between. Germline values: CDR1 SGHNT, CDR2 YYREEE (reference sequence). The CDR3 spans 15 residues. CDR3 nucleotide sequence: TGTGCCAGCAGCCCGGGTTCTCCGATGAACACTGAAGCTTTCTTT. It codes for CASSPGSPMNTEAFF.

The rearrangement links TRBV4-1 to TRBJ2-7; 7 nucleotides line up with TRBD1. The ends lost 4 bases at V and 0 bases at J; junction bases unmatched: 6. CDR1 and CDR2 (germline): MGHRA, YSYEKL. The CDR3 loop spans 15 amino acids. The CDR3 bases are TGCGCCAGCAGCCGGGACAGCCTTAACTCCTACGAGCAGTACTTC. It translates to CASSRDSLNSYEQYF.

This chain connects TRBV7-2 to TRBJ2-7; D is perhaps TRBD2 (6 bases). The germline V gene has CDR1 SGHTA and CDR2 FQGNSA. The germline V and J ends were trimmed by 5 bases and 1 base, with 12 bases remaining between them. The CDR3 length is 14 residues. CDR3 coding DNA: TGTGCCAGCAGCCATAGCGGAGGTTCCTACGAGCAGTACTTC. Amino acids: CASSHSGGSYEQYF.

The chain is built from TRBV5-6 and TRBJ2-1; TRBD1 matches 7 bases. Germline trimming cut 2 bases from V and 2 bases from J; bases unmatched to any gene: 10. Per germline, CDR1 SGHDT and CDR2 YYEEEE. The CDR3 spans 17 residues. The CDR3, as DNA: TGTGCCAGCAGCTTAGGGCCCAACAGGGGACCCTACAATGAGCAGTTCTTC. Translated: CASSLGPNRGPYNEQFF.

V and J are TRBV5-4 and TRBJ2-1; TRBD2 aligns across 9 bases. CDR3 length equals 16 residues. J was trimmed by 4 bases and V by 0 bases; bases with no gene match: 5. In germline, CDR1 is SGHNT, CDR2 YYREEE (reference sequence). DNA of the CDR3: TGTGCCAGCAGCTTGGAGACTAGCGGAAGATACAATGAGCAGTTCTTC. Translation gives CASSLETSGRYNEQFF.

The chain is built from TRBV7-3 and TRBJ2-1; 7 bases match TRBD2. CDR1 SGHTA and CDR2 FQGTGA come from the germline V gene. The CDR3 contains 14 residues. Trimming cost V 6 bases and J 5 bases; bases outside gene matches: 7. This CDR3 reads CASRIGGRNNEQFF. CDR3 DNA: TGTGCCAGCAGGATTGGCGGGAGAAACAATGAGCAGTTCTTC.

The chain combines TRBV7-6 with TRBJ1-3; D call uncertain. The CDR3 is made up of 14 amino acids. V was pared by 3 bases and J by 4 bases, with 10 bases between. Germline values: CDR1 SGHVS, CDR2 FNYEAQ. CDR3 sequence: CASSLSGSGNTIYF. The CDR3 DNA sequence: TGTGCCAGCAGCTTGTCAGGTTCCGGAAACACCATATATTTT.